One T cell receptor (beta chain) is described in this entry. At one end, the junction sequence differs from germline, possibly due to a read error. This entry belongs to a study of blood T cell repertoires in COVID-19. As for the study in general: The study drew acute and convalescent COVID-19 samples from the United States, Italy and Spain.

CDR1 SNHLY and CDR2 FYNNEI come from the germline V gene. The length of the CDR3 is 16 residues. Original processing methods: How many nucleated cells were present was estimated from reference gene primer amplification. Produced via immunoSEQ multiplex PCR; TCRdb's table is partial and in-frame only. D and trimming come from the DNA, and the V and J calls and clone size come from that table. Among fewer than 85,000 clones listed, about 68% were seen once. Specimen: peripheral blood. The chain couples TRBV2 to TRBJ1-2; a weak D match, TRBD1 (6 bases). The receptor was derived from a woman aged 70 to 79 with acute or convalescent COVID-19. The CDR3 sequence is CARRRGGWDPDYGYTF. The CDR3 DNA reads as TGTGCCCGCAGGAGGGGGGGGTGGGATCCTGACTATGGCTACACCTTC.